This T cell receptor (beta chain) was recorded in a study of blood T cell repertoires in COVID-19. TCRdb keeps only in-frame clones here, not all; method: immunoSEQ multiplex PCR. The table shows roughly 100,000 clones, with about 90% occurring only once. The CDR3 has 14 amino acids. Germline CDR1 is LNHDA and CDR2 is SQIVND (reference sequence). V was pared by 10 bases and J by 0 bases, with 6 bases of the junction left unmatched. This chain connects TRBV19 to TRBJ1-5; TRBD1 matches at 7 bases. The material sequenced was peripheral blood. This sequence originates from a woman in her forties or fifties with COVID-19, enrolled during active disease. The CDR3 DNA sequence: TGTGCCACTGCGACAGGGTATAGCAATCAGCCCCAGCATTTT. It yields the protein CATATGYSNQPQHF.